This T cell receptor beta chain was observed in a study of blood T cell repertoires in COVID-19. Trimming cost V 0 bases and J 7 bases, with 10 bases left between them. From germline, CDR1 is MNHNY and CDR2 SVGAGI (reference sequence). This CDR3 is built from 14 residues. The method was immunoSEQ multiplex PCR; TCRdb's version includes in-frame clones alone and lacks a portion of them. The top ten clones hold 6.4% of a sample with some 70,000 clones, more than 70% of them seen once. This TCR was recovered from a woman between 70 and 85 years old with acute or convalescent COVID-19. Sample: peripheral blood. The chain is built from TRBV6-6 and TRBJ1-5, with a weak D call TRBD1 (6 bases). The CDR3 sequence is CASSYSGGRQPQHF. CDR3 nucleotides: TGTGCCAGCAGTTACTCCGGGGGGCGGCAGCCCCAGCATTTT.